This TCR beta chain was recovered during a study of cytomegalovirus exposure and HLA in healthy donors. This clone was picked up a small number of times. As yet, its antigen is unknown. Study observations and caveats: In most subjects, TCR beta sequences reportedly gave accurate predictions of HLA-A and HLA-B alleles. Prior analysis indicated that the majority of TCR beta V segments exhibited productivity approximately 87% or approximately 30% of the time. DRB1 showed the most TCR associations and HLA-C the fewest in a later analysis, as rates varied by HLA locus.

PCR used 60 Vbeta primers and 13 Jbeta primers. Clones were sequenced by immunoSEQ multiplex PCR, and TCRdb holds only the in-frame ones, with some missing. The sample yields 140,000 to 150,000 clones, over 75% seen once. CDR1 is SQVTM, CDR2 ANQGSEA, per germline. The CDR3 runs 13 residues. J was trimmed by 4 bases and V by 6 bases; bases with no gene match: 5. V usage is TRBV29-1 and J usage is TRBJ1-2; 10 nucleotides align to TRBD1. The receptor comes from a man in his forties or fifties in good health and CMV-seronegative. The sequenced material came from PBMCs. The CDR3 bases are TGCAGCGTCGGACAGGGGGGGGGCTATGGCTACACCTTC. It specifies CSVGQGGGYGYTF.